What follows describes a single T cell receptor beta chain. These data originate in a study of T-cell reconstitution after alpha-beta-depleted transplantation in children. V was trimmed by 6 bases and J by 2 bases, leaving 11 bases between them. This CDR3 is 13 amino acids long. CDR1 is MNHNS and CDR2 is SASEGT in the germline V gene. This sample's TCRbeta library carried unique molecular identifier barcodes. One entry per CDR3 protein results from TCRdb running MiXCR on the PCR reads. The sample lists 400,000 to 500,000 distinct CDR3 sequences; about a tenth were seen once. Specimen: PBMCs from the stem cell graft donor, collected from the stem cell graft. The clonotype comes from a human donor who donated a stem cell graft to a child with acute myeloid leukemia. The chain links TRBV6-1 to TRBJ2-7, with a possible D match to TRBD1 (6 bases). The CDR3 bases are TGTGCCAGCAGAGAGGACAGCACCTACGAGCAGTACTTC. As protein: CASREDSTYEQYF.